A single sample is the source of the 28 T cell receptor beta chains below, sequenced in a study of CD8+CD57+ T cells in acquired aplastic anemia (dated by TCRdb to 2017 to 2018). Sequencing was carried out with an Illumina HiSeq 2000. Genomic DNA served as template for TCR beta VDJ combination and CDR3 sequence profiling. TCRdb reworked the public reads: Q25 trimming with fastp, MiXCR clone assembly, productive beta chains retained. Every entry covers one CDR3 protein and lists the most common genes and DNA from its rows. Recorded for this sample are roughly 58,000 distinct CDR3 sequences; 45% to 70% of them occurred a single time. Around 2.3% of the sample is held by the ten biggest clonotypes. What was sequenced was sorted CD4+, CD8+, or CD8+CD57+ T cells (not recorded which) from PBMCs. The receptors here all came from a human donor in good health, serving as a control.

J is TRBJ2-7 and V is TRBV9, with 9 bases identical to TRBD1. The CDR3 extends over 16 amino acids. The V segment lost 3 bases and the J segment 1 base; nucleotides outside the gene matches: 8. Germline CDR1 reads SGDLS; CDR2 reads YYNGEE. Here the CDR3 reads CASSAPGQGHSYEQYV. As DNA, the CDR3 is TGTGCCAGCAGCGCACCGGGACAGGGTCATTCCTACGAGCAGTACGTC.

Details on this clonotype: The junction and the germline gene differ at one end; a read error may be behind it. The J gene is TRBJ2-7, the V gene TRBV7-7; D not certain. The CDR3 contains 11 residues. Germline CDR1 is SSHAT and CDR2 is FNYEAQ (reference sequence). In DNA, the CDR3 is TGTGCTAGCACCCGTTCCCCCCAGCAGTACTTC. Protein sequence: CASTRSPQQYF.

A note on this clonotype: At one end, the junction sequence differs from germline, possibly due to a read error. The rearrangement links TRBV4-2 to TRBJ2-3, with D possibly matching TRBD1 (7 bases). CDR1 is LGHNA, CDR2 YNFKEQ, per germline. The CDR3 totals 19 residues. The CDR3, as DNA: TGTGCCAGCAGCCCGCGGGACAGTGGAAGTGGGAGCCCCAGGGATATGCAGTATTTT. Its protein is CASSPRDSGSGSPRDMQYF.

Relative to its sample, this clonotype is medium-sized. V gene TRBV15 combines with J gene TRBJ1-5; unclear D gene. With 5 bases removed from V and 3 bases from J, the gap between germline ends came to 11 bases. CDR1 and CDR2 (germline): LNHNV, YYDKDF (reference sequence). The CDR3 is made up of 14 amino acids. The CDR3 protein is CATSLTFSNQPQHF. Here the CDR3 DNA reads TGTGCCACCAGCTTGACCTTCTCCAATCAGCCCCAGCATTTT.

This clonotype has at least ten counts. The CDR3 nucleotides read TGTGCCAGCAGCGTTGGGGACCCTGGGGATAATTCACCCCTCCACTTT. It codes for CASSVGDPGDNSPLHF. This chain links TRBV9 with TRBJ1-6; D possibly corresponds to TRBD1 (5 bases). V lost 2 bases and J lost 5, with 14 bases in between. Germline V lookup: CDR1 SGDLS, CDR2 YYNGEE. This CDR3 contains 16 residues. The whole variable domain, remainder taken from reference TRBV9 and TRBJ1-6, is DSGVTQTPKHLITATGQRVTLRCSPRSGDLSVYWYQQSLDQGLQFLIQYYNGEERAKGNILERFSAQQFPDLHSELNLSSLELGDSALYFCASSVGDPGDNSPLHFGNGTRLTVT.

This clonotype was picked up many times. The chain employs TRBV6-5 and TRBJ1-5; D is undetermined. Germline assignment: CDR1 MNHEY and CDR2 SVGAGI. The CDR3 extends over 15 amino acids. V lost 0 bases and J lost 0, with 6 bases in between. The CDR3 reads CASSYSGNSNQPQHF. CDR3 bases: TGTGCCAGCAGTTACTCTGGCAATAGCAATCAGCCCCAGCATTTT.

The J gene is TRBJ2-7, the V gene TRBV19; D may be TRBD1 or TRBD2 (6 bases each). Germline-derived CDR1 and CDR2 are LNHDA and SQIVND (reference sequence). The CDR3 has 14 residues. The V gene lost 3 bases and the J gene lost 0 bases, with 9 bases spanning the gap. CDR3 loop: CASSIGGRSYEQYF. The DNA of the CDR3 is TGTGCCAGTAGTATCGGGGGCCGCTCCTACGAGCAGTACTTC.

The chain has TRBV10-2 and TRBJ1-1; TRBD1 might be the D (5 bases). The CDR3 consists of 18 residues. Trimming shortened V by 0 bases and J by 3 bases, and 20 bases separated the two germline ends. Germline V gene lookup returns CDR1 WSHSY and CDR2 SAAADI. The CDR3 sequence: CASSESTPETGPDTEAFF. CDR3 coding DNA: TGCGCCAGCAGTGAGTCGACTCCAGAGACGGGGCCCGACACTGAAGCTTTCTTT.

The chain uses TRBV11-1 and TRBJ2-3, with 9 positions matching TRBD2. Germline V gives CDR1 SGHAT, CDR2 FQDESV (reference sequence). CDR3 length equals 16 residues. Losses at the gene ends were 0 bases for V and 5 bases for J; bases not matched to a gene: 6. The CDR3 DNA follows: TGTGCCAGCAGCTTAGCGGCGGGAGGGCCTGAAGATACGCAGTATTTT. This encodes CASSLAAGGPEDTQYF.

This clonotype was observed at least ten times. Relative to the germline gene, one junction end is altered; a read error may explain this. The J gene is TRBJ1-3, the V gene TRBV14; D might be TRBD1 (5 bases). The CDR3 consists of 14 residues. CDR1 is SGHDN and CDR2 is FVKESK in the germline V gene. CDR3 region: CASSQQGLGNTVYF. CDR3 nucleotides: TGTGCCAGCAGCCAACAGGGCCTTGGAAACACCGTATATTTT. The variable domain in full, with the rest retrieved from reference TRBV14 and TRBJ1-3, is EAGVTQFPSHSVIEKGQTVTLRCDPISGHDNLYWYRRVMGKEIKFLLHFVKESKQDESGMPNNRFLAERTGGTYSTLKVQPAELEDSGVYFCASSQQGLGNTVYFGEGSWLTVV.

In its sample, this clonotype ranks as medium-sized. The CDR3 DNA reads as TGTGCCAGCAGTGTAAGGCAGGGGAGCAATCAGCCCCAGCATTTT. Residues: CASSVRQGSNQPQHF. J is TRBJ1-5 and V is TRBV2, with D possibly TRBD1 on 6 matching bases. The length of the CDR3 is 15 residues. CDR1 SNHLY and CDR2 FYNNEI come from the germline V gene. Trimming shortened V by 4 bases and J by 1 base, and 11 bases separated the two germline ends.

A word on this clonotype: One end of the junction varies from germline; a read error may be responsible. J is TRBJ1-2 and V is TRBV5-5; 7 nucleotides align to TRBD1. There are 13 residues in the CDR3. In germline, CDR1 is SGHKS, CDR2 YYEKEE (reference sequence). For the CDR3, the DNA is TGTGCCAGCAGCTCGGTGCAGGGGGATGGCTGCACCTTC. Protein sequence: CASSSVQGDGCTF.

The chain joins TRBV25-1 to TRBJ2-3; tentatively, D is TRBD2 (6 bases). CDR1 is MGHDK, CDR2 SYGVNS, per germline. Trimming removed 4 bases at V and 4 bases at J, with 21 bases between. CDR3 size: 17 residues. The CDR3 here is CASSGQDSGRGADTQYF. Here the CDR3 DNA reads TGTGCCAGCAGTGGACAAGATAGCGGAAGAGGGGCAGATACGCAGTATTTT.

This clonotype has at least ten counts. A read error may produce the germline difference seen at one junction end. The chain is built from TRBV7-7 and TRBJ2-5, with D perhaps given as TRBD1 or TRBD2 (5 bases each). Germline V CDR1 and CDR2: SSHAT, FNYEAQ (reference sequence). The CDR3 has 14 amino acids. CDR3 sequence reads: CASSLVGVGETQYF. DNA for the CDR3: TGTGCTAGCAGCTTAGTGGGGGTTGGAGAGACCCAGTACTTC.

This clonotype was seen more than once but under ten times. The CDR3 spells CASVPFRVAIFLCANYGYTF. The CDR3 DNA reads TGTGCCAGTGTCCCTTTTAGAGTGGCTATATTCTTATGTGCTAACTATGGCTACACCTTC. The rearrangement uses TRBV19 and TRBJ1-2; D is uncertain. The CDR3 has 20 amino acids. V lost 8 bases to trimming and J lost 0 bases, with 31 bases between them. Looked up from germline, CDR1 is LNHDA and CDR2 is SQIVND (reference sequence).

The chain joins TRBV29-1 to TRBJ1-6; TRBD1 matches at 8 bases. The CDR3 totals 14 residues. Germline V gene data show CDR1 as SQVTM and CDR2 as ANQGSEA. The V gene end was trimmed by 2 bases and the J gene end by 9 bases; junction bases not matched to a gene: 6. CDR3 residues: CSVETGGNGSPLHF. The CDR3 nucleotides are TGCAGCGTTGAAACAGGGGGTAATGGTTCACCCCTCCACTTT.

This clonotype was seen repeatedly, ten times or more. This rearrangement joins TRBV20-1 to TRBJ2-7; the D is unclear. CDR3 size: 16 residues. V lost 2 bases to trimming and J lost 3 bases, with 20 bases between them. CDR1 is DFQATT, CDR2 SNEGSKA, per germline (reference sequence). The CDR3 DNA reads TGCAGTGCTAGATATTTCCAAGGCAAAACGGACTACGAGCAGTACTTC. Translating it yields CSARYFQGKTDYEQYF.

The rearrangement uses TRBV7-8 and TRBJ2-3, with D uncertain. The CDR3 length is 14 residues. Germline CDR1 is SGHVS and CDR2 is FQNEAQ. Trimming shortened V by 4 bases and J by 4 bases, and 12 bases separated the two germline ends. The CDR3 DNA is TGTGCCAGCAGCTCCCCTGGCGATTCAGATACGCAGTATTTT. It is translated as CASSSPGDSDTQYF.

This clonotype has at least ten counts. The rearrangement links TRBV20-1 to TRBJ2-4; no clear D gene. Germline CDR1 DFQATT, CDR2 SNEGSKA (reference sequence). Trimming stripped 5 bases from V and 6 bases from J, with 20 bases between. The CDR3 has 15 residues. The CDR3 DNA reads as TGCAGTGCTCCTACTAAACGCCAGGTTGGAAACATTCAGTACTTC. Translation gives CSAPTKRQVGNIQYF.

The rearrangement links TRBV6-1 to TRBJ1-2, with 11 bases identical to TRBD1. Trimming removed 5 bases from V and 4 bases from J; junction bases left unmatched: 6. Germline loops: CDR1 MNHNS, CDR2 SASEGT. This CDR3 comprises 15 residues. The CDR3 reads CASSTRDRGTYGYTF. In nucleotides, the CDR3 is TGTGCCAGCAGTACGAGGGACAGGGGGACCTATGGCTACACCTTC.

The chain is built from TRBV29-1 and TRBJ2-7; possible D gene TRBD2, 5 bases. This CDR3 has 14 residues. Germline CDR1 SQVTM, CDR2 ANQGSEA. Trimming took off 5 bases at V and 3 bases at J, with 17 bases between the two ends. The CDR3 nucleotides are TGCAGCGTTTTTCACATTGAGGGAGTCTACGAGCAGTACTTC. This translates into CSVFHIEGVYEQYF.

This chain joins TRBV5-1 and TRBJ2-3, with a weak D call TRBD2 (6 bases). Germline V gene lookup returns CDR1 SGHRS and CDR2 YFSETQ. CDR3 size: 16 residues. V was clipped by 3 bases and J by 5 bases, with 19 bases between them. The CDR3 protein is CASSSGRDSVIDTQYF. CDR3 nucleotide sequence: TGCGCCAGCAGCTCAGGCCGGGACTCGGTGATAGATACGCAGTATTTT.

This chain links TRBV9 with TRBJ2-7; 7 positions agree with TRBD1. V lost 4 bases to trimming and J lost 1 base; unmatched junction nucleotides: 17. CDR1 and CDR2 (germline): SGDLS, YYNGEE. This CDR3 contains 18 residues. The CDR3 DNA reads TGTGCCAGCAGCCCCCGCTGGGTAGCAGGGGGAAGGTCCTACGAGCAGTACTTC. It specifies CASSPRWVAGGRSYEQYF.

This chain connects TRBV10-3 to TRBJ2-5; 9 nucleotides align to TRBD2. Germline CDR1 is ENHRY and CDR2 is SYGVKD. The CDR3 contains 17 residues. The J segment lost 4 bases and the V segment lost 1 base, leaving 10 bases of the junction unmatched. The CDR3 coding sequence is TGTGCCATCAGTGAGTTGGTCCCTAGCGGGATGGTAGAGACCCAGTACTTC. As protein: CAISELVPSGMVETQYF.

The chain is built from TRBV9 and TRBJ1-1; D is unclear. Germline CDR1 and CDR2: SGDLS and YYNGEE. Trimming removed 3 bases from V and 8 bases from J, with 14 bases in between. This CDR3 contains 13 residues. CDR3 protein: CASSGDRATEAFF. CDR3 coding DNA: TGTGCCAGCAGCGGAGACCGGGCTACCGAAGCTTTCTTT.

CDR3 protein: CASSIGAQPQHF. The CDR3 region has the DNA TGTGCCAGTAGTATTGGTGCTCAGCCCCAGCATTTT. V is TRBV19 and J is TRBJ1-5; D remains unclear. This CDR3 has 12 amino acids. CDR1 is LNHDA, CDR2 SQIVND, per germline (reference sequence). The V gene lost 3 bases and the J gene lost 6 bases, with 6 bases spanning the gap. The variable domain in full, completed from reference TRBV19 and TRBJ1-5, reads DGGITQSPKYLFRKEGQNVTLSCEQNLNHDAMYWYRQDPGQGLRLIYYSQIVNDFQKGDIAEGYSVSREKKESFPLTVTSAQKNPTAFYLCASSIGAQPQHFGDGTRLSIL.

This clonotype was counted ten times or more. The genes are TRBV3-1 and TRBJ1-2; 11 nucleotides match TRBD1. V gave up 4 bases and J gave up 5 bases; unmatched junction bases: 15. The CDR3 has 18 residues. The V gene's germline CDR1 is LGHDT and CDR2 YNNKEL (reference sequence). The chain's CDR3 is CASSRRGQGARPLYGYTF. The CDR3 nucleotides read TGTGCCAGCAGCCGCCGAGGACAGGGGGCTCGGCCACTATATGGCTACACCTTC.

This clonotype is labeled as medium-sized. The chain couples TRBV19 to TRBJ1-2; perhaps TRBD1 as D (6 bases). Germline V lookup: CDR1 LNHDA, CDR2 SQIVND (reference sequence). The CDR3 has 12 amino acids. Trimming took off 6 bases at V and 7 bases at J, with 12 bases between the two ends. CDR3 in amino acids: CASRSTGFGYTF. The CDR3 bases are TGTGCCAGTAGAAGCACAGGGTTTGGCTACACCTTC.